The 22 T cell receptor beta chains presented below share a single source sample, sequenced in a study of T cells expressing NK-cell markers. TCRdb re-called the 5' RACE reads; every CDR3 protein appears as one record, without DNA. The repertoire shows some 450,000 distinct CDR3 sequences; the top ten hold approximately 6.8%. Sequenced input: blood T cells: a sorted CD56 or NKG2C T cell subset, CD4+ or CD8+ T cells, or bulk PBMC T cells (not recorded which). These receptors were collected from a woman aged 18 to 75 in good health.

The chain has TRBV20-1 and TRBJ2-4; there is no DNA to check the TCRdb D call of TRBD2. CDR1 is DFQATT and CDR2 is SNEGSKA in the germline V gene (reference sequence). This CDR3 spans 16 amino acids. CDR3 protein: CSATLLGPPGGNIQYF.

This chain uses TRBV7-8 with TRBJ2-1; TCRdb proposes TRBD2, but this gene call is untestable without DNA. The CDR3 covers 15 residues. Germline V CDR1 and CDR2: SGHVS, FQNEAQ. The CDR3 region is CASSWTSGRMNEQFF.

V and J are TRBV12-3 or TRBV12-4 and TRBJ2-1; no DNA is available, so the TRBD2 call from TCRdb remains unchecked. The CDR3 runs to 18 residues. This CDR3 is CASSSPHRDYAYYNEQFF.

The chain recombines TRBV4-1 with TRBJ2-7; checking the TCRdb D call of TRBD1 is not possible without DNA. The CDR3 is made up of 15 amino acids. Germline V gene data show CDR1 as MGHRA and CDR2 as YSYEKL. The CDR3 loop is CASSSHSTGANEQYF.

The chain recombines TRBV7-2 with TRBJ2-3. Per the germline V gene, CDR1 is SGHTA and CDR2 is FQGNSA. This CDR3 is 14 amino acids long. This chain's CDR3 is CASSLGTPPDTQYF.

The chain uses TRBV28 and TRBJ2-2; the TRBD2 assignment by TCRdb is unverifiable without DNA. The CDR3 spans 15 residues. The germline gives CDR1 MDHEN, CDR2 SYDVKM. CDR3: CASSPSGSPPGELFF.

The chain combines TRBV2 with TRBJ2-3. Germline loops: CDR1 SNHLY, CDR2 FYNNEI. CDR3 length: 14 residues. Here the CDR3 reads CASSEQVVTDTQYF.

The rearrangement joins TRBV25-1 to TRBJ2-1. The CDR3 spans 14 residues. In germline, CDR1 is MGHDK, CDR2 SYGVNS. CDR3 in amino acids: CASSEWSSYNEQFF.

The V gene is TRBV7-8, the J gene TRBJ2-1; TCRdb reports TRBD2, a call that lacks DNA to check it against. CDR1 is SGHVS and CDR2 is FQNEAQ in the germline V gene. The CDR3 totals 15 residues. This chain's CDR3 is CASNLIAGAYNEQFF.

The CDR3 spells CASSPQRDREKLFF. The chain recombines TRBV18 with TRBJ2-2; TCRdb returns TRBD1, unconfirmable since there is no DNA. The germline CDR1 and CDR2 sequences are KGHSH and LQKENI. The CDR3 loop spans 14 amino acids.

The chain employs TRBV7-9 and TRBJ2-7. The CDR3 spans 15 residues. Looked up from germline, CDR1 is SEHNR and CDR2 is FQNEAQ (reference sequence). The CDR3 sequence is CASSLPAEVPYEQYF.

Here the CDR3 reads CSAPYPTSLRADTQYF. This chain links TRBV20-1 with TRBJ2-3; TCRdb lists TRBD2, though no DNA is available to test this call. Germline CDR1 and CDR2: DFQATT and SNEGSKA (reference sequence). This CDR3 is built from 16 residues.

This chain links TRBV24-1 with TRBJ2-7. This CDR3 contains 12 residues. Germline-derived CDR1 and CDR2 are KGHDR and SFDVKD. The CDR3 protein is CATSDFTDEQYF.

V is TRBV7-2 and J is TRBJ1-2; TCRdb lists TRBD1, though no DNA is available to test this call. Looked up from germline, CDR1 is SGHTA and CDR2 is FQGNSA. CDR3 length: 14 residues. CDR3: CASSPRTDSNYYTF.

The chain couples TRBV27 to TRBJ2-3; TCRdb picks TRBD2, but there is no DNA to check that call. Germline loops: CDR1 MNHEY, CDR2 SMNVEV (reference sequence). CDR3 length: 16 amino acids. Here the CDR3 reads CASSPLAGVAADTQYF.

V usage is TRBV7-6 and J usage is TRBJ2-5; absent DNA, TCRdb's TRBD1 call cannot be checked. Per the germline V gene, CDR1 is SGHVS and CDR2 is FNYEAQ. The CDR3 runs 14 residues. CDR3 sequence: CASSGEGRGETQYF.

The chain couples TRBV6-5 to TRBJ2-1; TCRdb indicates TRBD2, and absent DNA this call remains unverified. The V gene's germline CDR1 is MNHEY and CDR2 SVGAGI. The CDR3 runs to 17 residues. This CDR3 is CASSYWFTSGSDNEQFF.

The chain uses TRBV12-3 or TRBV12-4 and TRBJ2-1. The CDR3 contains 11 residues. The CDR3: CASSPDSEQFF.

This chain uses TRBV20-1 with TRBJ2-5; there is no DNA to check the TCRdb D call of TRBD2. The CDR3 contains 12 residues. Germline V gene data show CDR1 as DFQATT and CDR2 as SNEGSKA (reference sequence). The CDR3 region is CSAALGQETQYF.

This rearrangement joins TRBV20-1 to TRBJ2-2. The CDR3 totals 15 residues. Germline loops: CDR1 DFQATT, CDR2 SNEGSKA (reference sequence). The CDR3 loop is CSARVTGSNTGELFF.

The chain couples TRBV19 to TRBJ2-1; TCRdb designates TRBD1, a call that cannot be tested without DNA. There are 11 residues in the CDR3. Germline loops: CDR1 LNHDA, CDR2 SQIVND (reference sequence). CDR3 protein: CASSPGTAMLF.

The chain has TRBV12-3 or TRBV12-4 and TRBJ2-3; TCRdb designates TRBD1, a call that cannot be tested without DNA. CDR3 length: 19 residues. This CDR3 is CASSSTRDRGSSGTDTQYF.